This TCR beta chain stems from a study of human T cells and chemical hapten exposure. This sample's time point: patch test 1, 2 weeks after DPC sensitization. The treatment is: therapeutic diphenylcyclopropenone sensitization with weekly scalp DPC. As originally analysed: Counts of TCRs in each sample centred on a median of around 92,000 and extended from roughly 23,000 to 700,000. TCRdb re-derived calls from the RACE reads in MiXCR, one entry per CDR3 protein. The V and J calls shown here were made by TCRdb, not taken from the authors' results. The sample lists approximately 350,000 distinct CDR3 sequences, 5.5% to 8% occurring once. This CDR3 contains 13 residues. Trimming cost V 5 bases and J 7 bases, with 12 bases left between them. Germline V lookup: CDR1 PRHDT, CDR2 FYEKMQ (reference sequence). Study-level findings and limits: TCRs above 1 in 1000 frequency did not change with DPC sensitization.

This clonotype showed up just a few times. Its specificity is unknown. The rearrangement joins TRBV13 to TRBJ2-1; D ambiguous. This sequence originates from a woman in her late teens or twenties with alopecia areata. Some clones in this sample may be carry-over from other donors' samples. The sample here was whole blood, taken in connection with sensitization to the hapten diphenylcyclopropenone (DPC). The CDR3 is CASSTTRENEQFF. The CDR3 DNA is TGTGCCAGCAGCACTACGAGAGAGAATGAGCAGTTCTTC.